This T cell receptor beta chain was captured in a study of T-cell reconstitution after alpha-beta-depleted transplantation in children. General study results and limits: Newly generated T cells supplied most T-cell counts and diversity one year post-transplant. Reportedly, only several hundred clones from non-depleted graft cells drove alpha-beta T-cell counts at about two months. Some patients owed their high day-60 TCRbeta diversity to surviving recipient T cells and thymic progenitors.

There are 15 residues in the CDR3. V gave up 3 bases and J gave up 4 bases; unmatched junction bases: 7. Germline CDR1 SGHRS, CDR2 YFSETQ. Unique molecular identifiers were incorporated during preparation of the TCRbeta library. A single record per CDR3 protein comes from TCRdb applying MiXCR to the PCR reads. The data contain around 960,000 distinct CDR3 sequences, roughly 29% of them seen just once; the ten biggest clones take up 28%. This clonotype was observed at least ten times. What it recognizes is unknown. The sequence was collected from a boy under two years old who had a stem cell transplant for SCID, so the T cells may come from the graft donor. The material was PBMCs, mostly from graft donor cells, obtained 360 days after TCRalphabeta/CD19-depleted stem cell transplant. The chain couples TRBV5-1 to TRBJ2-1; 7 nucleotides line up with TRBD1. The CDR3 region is CASSSVGTAYNEQFF. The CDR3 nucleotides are TGCGCCAGCAGCTCTGTGGGGACAGCGTACAATGAGCAGTTCTTC.